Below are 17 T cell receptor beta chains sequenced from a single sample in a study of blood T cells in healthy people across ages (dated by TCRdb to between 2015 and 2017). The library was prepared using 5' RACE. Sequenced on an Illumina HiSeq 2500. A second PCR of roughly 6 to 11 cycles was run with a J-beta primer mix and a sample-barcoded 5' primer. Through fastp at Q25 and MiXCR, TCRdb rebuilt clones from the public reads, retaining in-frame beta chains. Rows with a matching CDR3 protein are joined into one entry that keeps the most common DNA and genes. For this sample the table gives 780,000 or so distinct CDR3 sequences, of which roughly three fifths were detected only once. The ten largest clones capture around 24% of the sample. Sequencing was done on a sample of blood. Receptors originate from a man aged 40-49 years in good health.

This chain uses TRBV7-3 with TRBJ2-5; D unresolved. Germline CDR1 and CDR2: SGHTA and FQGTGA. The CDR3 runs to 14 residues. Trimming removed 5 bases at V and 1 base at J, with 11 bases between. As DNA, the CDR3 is TGTGCCAGCAGCCGGGTAGAGGCCCAAGAGACCCAGTACTTC. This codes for CASSRVEAQETQYF.

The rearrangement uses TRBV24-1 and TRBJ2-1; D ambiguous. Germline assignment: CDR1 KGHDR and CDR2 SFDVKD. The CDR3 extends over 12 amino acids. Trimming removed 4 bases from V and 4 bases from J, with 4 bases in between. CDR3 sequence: CATSESYNEQFF. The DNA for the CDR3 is TGTGCCACCAGTGAGTCATACAATGAGCAGTTCTTC.

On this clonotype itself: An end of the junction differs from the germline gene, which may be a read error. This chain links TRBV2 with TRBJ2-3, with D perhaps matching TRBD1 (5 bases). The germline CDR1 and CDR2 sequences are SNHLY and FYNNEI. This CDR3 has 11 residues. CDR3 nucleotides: TGTGCCGGCAGGGTGGCAGATACGCAGTATTTT. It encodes CAGRVADTQYF.

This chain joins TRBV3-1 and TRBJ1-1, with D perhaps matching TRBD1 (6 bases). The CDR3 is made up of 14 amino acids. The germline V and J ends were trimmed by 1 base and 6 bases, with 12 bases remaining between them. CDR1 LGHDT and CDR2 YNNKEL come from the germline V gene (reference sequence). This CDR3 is CASSQGTGTPEAFF. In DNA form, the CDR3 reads TGTGCCAGCAGCCAAGGCACAGGGACCCCTGAAGCTTTCTTT.

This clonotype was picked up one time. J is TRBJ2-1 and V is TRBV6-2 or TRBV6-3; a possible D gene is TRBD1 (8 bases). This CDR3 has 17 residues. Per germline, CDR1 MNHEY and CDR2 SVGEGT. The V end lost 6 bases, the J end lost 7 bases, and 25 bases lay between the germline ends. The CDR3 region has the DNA TGTGCCAGCAGCCACAGGGGGGGGAGTGCAACATGGAATGAGCAGTTCTTC. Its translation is CASSHRGGSATWNEQFF.

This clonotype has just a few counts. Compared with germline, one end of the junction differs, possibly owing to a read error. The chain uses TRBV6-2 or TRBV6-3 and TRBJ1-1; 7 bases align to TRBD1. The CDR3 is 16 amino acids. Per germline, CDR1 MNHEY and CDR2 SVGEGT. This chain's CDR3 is CAGSYPATGLNTEAFF. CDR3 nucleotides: TGTGCCGGCAGTTACCCCGCGACAGGGCTGAACACTGAAGCTTTCTTT.

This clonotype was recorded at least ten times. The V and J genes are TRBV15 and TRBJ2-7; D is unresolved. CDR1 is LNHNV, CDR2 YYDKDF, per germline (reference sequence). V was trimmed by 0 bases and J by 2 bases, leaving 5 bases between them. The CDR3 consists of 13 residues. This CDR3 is CATSRDETYEQYF. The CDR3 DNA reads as TGTGCCACCAGCAGAGATGAGACCTACGAGCAGTACTTC.

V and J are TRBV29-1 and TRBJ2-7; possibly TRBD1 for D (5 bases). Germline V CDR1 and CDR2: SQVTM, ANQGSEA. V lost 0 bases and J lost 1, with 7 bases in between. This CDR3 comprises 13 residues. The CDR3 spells CSVEDRQSYEQYF. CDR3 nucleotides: TGCAGCGTTGAAGACCGACAGTCCTACGAGCAGTACTTC.

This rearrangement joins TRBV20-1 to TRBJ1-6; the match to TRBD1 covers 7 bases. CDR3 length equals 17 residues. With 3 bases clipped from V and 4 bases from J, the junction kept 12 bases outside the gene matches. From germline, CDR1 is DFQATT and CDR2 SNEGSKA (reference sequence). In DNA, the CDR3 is TGCAGTGCTAGTCCCCCCGGGACAGACATTTATAATTCACCCCTCCACTTT. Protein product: CSASPPGTDIYNSPLHF.

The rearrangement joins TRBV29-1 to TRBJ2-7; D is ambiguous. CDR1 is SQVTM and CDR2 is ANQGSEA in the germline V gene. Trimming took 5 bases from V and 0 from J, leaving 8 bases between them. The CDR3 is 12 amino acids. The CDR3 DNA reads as TGCAGCGTTATAGACAACTCCTACGAGCAGTACTTC. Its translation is CSVIDNSYEQYF.

The CDR3 sequence: CSVLAGNEKLFF. The CDR3 DNA is TGCAGCGTCCTGGCAGGGAACGAAAAACTGTTTTTT. V gene TRBV29-1 combines with J gene TRBJ1-4; D might be TRBD1 (5 bases). The CDR3 length is 12 residues. Germline loops: CDR1 SQVTM, CDR2 ANQGSEA. Trimming stripped 6 bases from V and 8 bases from J, with 13 bases between.

Written as DNA, the CDR3 is TGCGCCAGCAGCCAAGAGGATCAGCGAAAGAACTATGGCTACACCTTC. Translating it yields CASSQEDQRKNYGYTF. V usage is TRBV4-1 and J usage is TRBJ1-2; D remains ambiguous. This CDR3 has 16 amino acids. Germline values: CDR1 MGHRA, CDR2 YSYEKL. V was cut by 0 bases and J by 2 bases, with 13 bases left in between.

Here the CDR3 reads CASSARDFSGNTIYF. In nucleotides, the CDR3 is TGTGCCAGCAGTGCCAGGGACTTCTCTGGAAACACCATATATTTT. The V gene is TRBV28, the J gene TRBJ1-3, with D tentatively TRBD1 (5 bases). The CDR3 covers 15 residues. Germline V CDR1 and CDR2: MDHEN, SYDVKM. V dropped 5 bases and J dropped 0 bases, with 11 bases sitting between them.

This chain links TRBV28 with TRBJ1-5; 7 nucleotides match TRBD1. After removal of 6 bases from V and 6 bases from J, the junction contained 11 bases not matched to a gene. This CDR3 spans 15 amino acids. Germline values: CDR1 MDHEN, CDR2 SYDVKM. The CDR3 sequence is CASSLRQGEIQPQHF. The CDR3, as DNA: TGTGCCAGCAGCTTAAGACAGGGAGAGATTCAGCCCCAGCATTTT.

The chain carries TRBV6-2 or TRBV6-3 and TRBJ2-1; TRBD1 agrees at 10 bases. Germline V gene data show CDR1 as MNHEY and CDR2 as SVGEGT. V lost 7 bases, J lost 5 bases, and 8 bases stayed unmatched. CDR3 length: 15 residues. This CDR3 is CASTPGGQGNNEQFF. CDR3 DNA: TGTGCCAGCACCCCAGGGGGACAGGGGAACAATGAGCAGTTCTTC.

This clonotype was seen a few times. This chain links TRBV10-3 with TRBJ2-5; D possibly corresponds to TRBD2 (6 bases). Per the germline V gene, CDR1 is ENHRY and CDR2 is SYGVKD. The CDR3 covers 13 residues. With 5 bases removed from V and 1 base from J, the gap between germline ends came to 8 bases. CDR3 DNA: TGTGCCATCAGTCGGGGGTCCCAAGAGACCCAGTACTTC. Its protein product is CAISRGSQETQYF.

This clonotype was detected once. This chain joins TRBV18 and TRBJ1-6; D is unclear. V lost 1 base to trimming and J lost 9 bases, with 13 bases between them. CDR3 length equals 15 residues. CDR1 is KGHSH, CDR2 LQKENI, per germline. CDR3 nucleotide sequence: TGTGCCAGCTCACCACTAAGGGAGGCAGGTTCACCCCTCCACTTT. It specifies CASSPLREAGSPLHF.